This T cell receptor (beta chain) came from a study of T-cell reconstitution after alpha-beta-depleted transplantation in children. Unique molecular identifiers were incorporated during preparation of the TCRbeta library. TCRdb re-called the PCR reads with MiXCR, one entry per CDR3 protein. The sample has 190,000 or so distinct CDR3 sequences, about 6.3% seen once; the top ten hold 3%. Trimming cost V 6 bases and J 6 bases; bases outside gene matches: 8. The germline V gene encodes CDR1 MNHNY and CDR2 SVGAGI (reference sequence). The CDR3 totals 13 residues. The input for sequencing was PBMCs from the stem cell graft donor, taken from the stem cell graft. This TCR was recovered from a human donor who donated a stem cell graft to a child with Wiskott-Aldrich syndrome. The chain couples TRBV6-6 to TRBJ2-7; 7 bases map to TRBD1. CDR3 coding DNA: TGTGCCAGCAGCTTGCTCCGACAGGGCGAGCAGTACTTC. It codes for CASSLLRQGEQYF.